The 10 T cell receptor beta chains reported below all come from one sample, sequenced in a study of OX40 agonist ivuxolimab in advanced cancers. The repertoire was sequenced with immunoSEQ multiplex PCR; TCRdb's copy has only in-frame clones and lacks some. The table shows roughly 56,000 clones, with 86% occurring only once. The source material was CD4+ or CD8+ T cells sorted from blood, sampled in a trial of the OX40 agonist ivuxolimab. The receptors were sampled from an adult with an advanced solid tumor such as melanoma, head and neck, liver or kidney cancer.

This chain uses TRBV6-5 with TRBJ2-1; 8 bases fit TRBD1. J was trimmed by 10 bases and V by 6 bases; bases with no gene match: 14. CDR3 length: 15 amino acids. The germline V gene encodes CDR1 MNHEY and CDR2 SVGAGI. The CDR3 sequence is CASRVVSGGVGEQFF. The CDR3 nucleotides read TGTGCCAGCAGGGTAGTTTCAGGGGGCGTAGGGGAGCAGTTCTTC.

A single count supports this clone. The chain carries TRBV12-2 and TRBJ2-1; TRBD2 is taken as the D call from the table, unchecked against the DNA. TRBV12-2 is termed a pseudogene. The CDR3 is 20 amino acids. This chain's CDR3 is CASRLKARLISGGRIFEQFF. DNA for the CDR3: TGTGCAAGTCGCTTAAAGGCCCGACTAATTAGCGGGGGGCGAATTTTCGAGCAGTTCTTC.

The CDR3 here is CASSSTSDRGLEMNTEAFF. CDR3 coding DNA: TGTGCCAGCAGCTCAACATCGGACAGGGGACTGGAAATGAACACTGAAGCTTTCTTT. The J gene is TRBJ1-1, the V gene TRBV5-6; 9 bases align to TRBD1. This CDR3 region has 19 residues. V lost 3 bases to trimming and J lost 0 bases; unmatched junction nucleotides: 15. Germline loops: CDR1 SGHDT, CDR2 YYEEEE. The variable domain in full, with the rest retrieved from reference TRBV5-6 and TRBJ1-1, is DAGVTQSPTHLIKTRGQQVTLRCSPKSGHDTVSWYQQALGQGPQFIFQYYEEEERQRGNFPDRFSGHQFPNYSSELNVNALLLGDSALYLCASSSTSDRGLEMNTEAFFGQGTRLTVV.

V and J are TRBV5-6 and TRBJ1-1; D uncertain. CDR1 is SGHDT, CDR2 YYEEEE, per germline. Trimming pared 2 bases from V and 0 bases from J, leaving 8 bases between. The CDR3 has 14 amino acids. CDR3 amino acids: CASSLLGMNTEAFF. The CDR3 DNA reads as TGTGCCAGCAGCTTACTCGGCATGAACACTGAAGCTTTCTTT.

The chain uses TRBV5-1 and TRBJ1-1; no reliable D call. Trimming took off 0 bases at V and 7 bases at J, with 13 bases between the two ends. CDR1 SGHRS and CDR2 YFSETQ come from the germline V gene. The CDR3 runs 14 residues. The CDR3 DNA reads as TGCGCCAGCAGCTTGGTGCAAGGGAAGGGTGAAGCTTTCTTT. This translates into CASSLVQGKGEAFF.

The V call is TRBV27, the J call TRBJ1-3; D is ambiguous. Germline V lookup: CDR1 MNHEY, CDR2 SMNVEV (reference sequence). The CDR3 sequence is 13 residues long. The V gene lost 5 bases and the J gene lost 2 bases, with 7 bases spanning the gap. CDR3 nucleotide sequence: TGTGCCAGCAGTCTCTCGCCTGGAAACACCATATATTTT. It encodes CASSLSPGNTIYF.

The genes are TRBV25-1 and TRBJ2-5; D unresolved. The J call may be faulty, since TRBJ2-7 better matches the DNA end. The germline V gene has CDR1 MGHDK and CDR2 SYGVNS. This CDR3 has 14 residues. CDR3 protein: CASRGRQPSYEQYF. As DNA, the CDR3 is TGTGCCAGCAGGGGAAGGCAGCCCTCCTACGAGCAGTACTTC.

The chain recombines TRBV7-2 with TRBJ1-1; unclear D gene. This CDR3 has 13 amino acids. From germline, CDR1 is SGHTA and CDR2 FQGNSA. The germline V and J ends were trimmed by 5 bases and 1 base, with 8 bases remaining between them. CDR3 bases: TGTGCCAGCAGCGCGCGGGGGAACACTGAAGCTTTCTTT. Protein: CASSARGNTEAFF.

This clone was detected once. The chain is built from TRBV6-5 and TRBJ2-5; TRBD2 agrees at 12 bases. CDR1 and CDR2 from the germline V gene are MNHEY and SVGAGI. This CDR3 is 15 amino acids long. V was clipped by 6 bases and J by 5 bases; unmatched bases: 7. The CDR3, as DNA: TGTGCCAGCAGACCCCTAGCGGGGGGGCTGGAGACCCAGTACTTC. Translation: CASRPLAGGLETQYF.

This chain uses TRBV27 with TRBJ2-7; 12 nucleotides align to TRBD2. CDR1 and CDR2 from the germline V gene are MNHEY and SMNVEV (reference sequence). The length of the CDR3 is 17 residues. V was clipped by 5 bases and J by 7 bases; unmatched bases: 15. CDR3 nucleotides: TGTGCCAGCAGTCAACCCGGGACTAGCGGGCAAGGGCGAGAGCAGTACTTC. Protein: CASSQPGTSGQGREQYF.